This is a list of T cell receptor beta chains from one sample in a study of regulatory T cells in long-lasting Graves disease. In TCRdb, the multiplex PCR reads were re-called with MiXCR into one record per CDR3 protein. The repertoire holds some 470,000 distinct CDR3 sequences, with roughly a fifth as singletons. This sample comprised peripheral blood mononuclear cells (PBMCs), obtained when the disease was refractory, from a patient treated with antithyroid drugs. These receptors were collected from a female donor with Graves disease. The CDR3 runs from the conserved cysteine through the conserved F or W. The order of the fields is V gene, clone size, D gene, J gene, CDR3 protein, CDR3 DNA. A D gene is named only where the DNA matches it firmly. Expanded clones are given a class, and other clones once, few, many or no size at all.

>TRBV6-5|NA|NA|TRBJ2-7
CASSYSQGQDNYEQYF
TGTGCCAGCAGTTACTCGCAGGGGCAGGATAACTACGAGCAGTACTTC
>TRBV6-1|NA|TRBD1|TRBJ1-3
CASSEGQGAGNTIYF
TGTGCCAGCAGTGAGGGACAGGGGGCTGGAAACACCATATATTTT
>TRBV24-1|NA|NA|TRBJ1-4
CATSELTRSGKAKLFF
TGTGCCACCAGTGAACTCACACGCTCAGGAAAGGCAAAACTGTTTTTT
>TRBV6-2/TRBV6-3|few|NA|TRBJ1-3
CASRLTGTGNTIYF
TGTGCCAGCAGATTAACAGGGACTGGAAACACCATATATTTT
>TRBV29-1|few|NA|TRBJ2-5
CSVAGLEGETQYF
TGCAGCGTTGCAGGGCTGGAAGGAGAGACCCAGTACTTC
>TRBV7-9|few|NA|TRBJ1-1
CASSSRDLRIAEAFF
TGTGCCAGCAGCTCCCGGGACTTACGGATCGCTGAAGCTTTCTTT
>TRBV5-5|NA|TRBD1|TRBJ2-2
CASSGDRAITGELFF
TGTGCCAGCAGCGGGGACAGGGCGATCACCGGGGAGCTGTTTTTT
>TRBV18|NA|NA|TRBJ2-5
CASSPRSGGGETQYF
TGTGCCAGCTCACCACGATCTGGGGGCGGTGAGACCCAGTACTTC
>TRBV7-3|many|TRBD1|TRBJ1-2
CASSLSGGGTAYGYTF
TGTGCCAGCAGCTTATCCGGGGGCGGGACAGCTTATGGCTACACCTTC
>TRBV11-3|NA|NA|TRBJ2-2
CASSESPGTGELFF
TGTGCCAGCAGCGAAAGTCCCGGAACCGGGGAGCTGTTTTTT
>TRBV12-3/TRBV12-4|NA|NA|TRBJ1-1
CAISDGVMNTEAFF
TGTGCCATCAGTGATGGGGTCATGAACACTGAAGCTTTCTTT